These 10 T cell receptor beta chains came from one sample sequenced in a study of blood T cells in healthy people across ages. Alongside a J-beta primer mix, a sample-barcoded 5' primer served in a second PCR lasting 7 to 11 cycles. TCRdb reanalysed the 5' RACE reads using MiXCR and keeps one entry per CDR3 protein. The data hold more than 600,000 distinct CDR3 sequences, with 20% to 25% observed a single time. The same data also contributed to another study, on T cells of mothers and their children.

The sample taken for sequencing was blood. Receptors originate from a boy younger than 18 in good health.

This clonotype was seen more than once but under ten times. The chain carries TRBV13 and TRBJ1-1, with D possibly TRBD1 on 5 matching bases. Trimming removed 1 base at V and 2 bases at J, with 11 bases between. Germline loops: CDR1 PRHDT, CDR2 FYEKMQ (reference sequence). The CDR3 sequence is 15 residues long. The CDR3 here is CASSLVPQGNTEAFF. Written as DNA, the CDR3 is TGTGCCAGCAGCTTAGTTCCCCAGGGAAACACTGAAGCTTTCTTT.

J is TRBJ2-3 and V is TRBV11-3, with a tentative D call TRBD2 (5 bases). CDR3 length: 15 residues. Per germline, CDR1 SGHNT and CDR2 YENEEA. V lost 0 bases, J lost 4 bases, and 11 bases lay in between. CDR3 amino acids: CASSLDRLAADTQYF. For the CDR3, the DNA is TGTGCCAGCAGCTTAGATCGGCTAGCTGCAGATACGCAGTATTTT.

This clonotype was recorded a few times. The chain uses TRBV21-1 and TRBJ2-2. TRBV21-1 is noted as a pseudogene. The CDR3 contains 8 residues. The CDR3 loop is CASGELFF. The CDR3 bases are TGTGCCAGCGGGGAGCTGTTTTTT.

This clonotype was picked up a small number of times. Here the CDR3 reads CASSATLGLAGGYEQFF. In DNA form, the CDR3 reads TGTGCCAGCAGCGCAACCCTTGGACTAGCGGGGGGCTATGAGCAGTTCTTC. The chain links TRBV9 to TRBJ2-5, with 14 bases matching TRBD2. The assigned J gene may be wrong: the sequence end matches TRBJ2-1 better. From germline, CDR1 is SGDLS and CDR2 YYNGEE. The CDR3 is 17 amino acids.

Of note for this clonotype: A junction end diverges from the germline sequence, so it may reflect a read error. The rearrangement uses TRBV7-7 and TRBJ1-1; D unresolved. CDR1 and CDR2 (germline): SSHAT, FNYEAQ (reference sequence). The CDR3 length is 13 residues. The CDR3 sequence: CASSLAKNTEAFF. CDR3 nucleotide sequence: TGTGCTAGCAGCTTAGCTAAGAACACTGAAGCTTTCTTT. The complete variable domain, with remaining parts taken from reference TRBV7-7 and TRBJ1-1, reads GAGVSQSPRYKVTKRGQDVTLRCDPISSHATLYWYQQALGQGPEFLTYFNYEAQPDKSGLPSDRFSAERPEGSISTLTIQRTEQRDSAMYRCASSLAKNTEAFFGQGTRLTVV.

J is TRBJ2-6 and V is TRBV5-5; unclear D gene. The CDR3 runs 15 residues. Germline CDR1 SGHKS, CDR2 YYEKEE (reference sequence). V was shortened by 1 base and J by 1 base, with 6 bases between the two germline ends. DNA of the CDR3: TGTGCCAGCAGCTTGTGGGGTTCTGGGGCCAACGTCCTGACTTTC. Translation gives CASSLWGSGANVLTF.

This clonotype has more than one count but fewer than ten. This chain connects TRBV24-1 to TRBJ2-5; 9 nucleotides agree with TRBD1. The J call may be wrong; the DNA end is better matched by TRBJ2-7. The CDR3 has 14 amino acids. CDR1 is KGHDR, CDR2 SFDVKD, per germline. In nucleotides, the CDR3 is TGTGCCACCAGCCCGGGACAGGGACGTGACGAGCAGTACTTC. Amino acid sequence: CATSPGQGRDEQYF.

This rearrangement joins TRBV6-2 or TRBV6-3 to TRBJ1-2, with D unclear. V lost 6 bases to trimming and J lost 0 bases, with 14 bases between them. The germline CDR1 and CDR2 sequences are MNHEY and SVGEGT. CDR3 length: 15 amino acids. DNA of the CDR3: TGTGCCAGCAGGAAGATGGGAGAAGCTAACTATGGCTACACCTTC. It encodes CASRKMGEANYGYTF.

The chain is built from TRBV11-2 and TRBJ2-2; D gene uncertain. Trimming shortened V by 2 bases and J by 3 bases, and 10 bases separated the two germline ends. Germline V gene sequence: CDR1 SGHAT, CDR2 FQNNGV. The CDR3 runs 15 residues. CDR3 region: CASSLRADYTGELFF. The CDR3 DNA follows: TGTGCCAGCAGCTTACGGGCAGACTACACCGGGGAGCTGTTTTTT. Together with reference TRBV11-2 and TRBJ2-2, the CDR3 gives the full variable domain: EAGVAQSPRYKIIEKRQSVAFWCNPISGHATLYWYQQILGQGPKLLIQFQNNGVVDDSQLPKDRFSAERLKGVDSTLKIQPAKLEDSAVYLCASSLRADYTGELFFGEGSRLTVL.

This clonotype occurred a few times. J is TRBJ1-1 and V is TRBV12-3 or TRBV12-4; a weak D match, TRBD1 (6 bases). This CDR3 is 13 amino acids long. The V and J ends lost 8 bases and 0 bases respectively, with 10 bases between them. CDR3 loop: CASGRGLNTEAFF. CDR3 DNA: TGTGCCAGCGGACGGGGGCTGAACACTGAAGCTTTCTTT.